This TCR beta chain emerged from a study of CD8+ T cells in alopecia areata. Extracted RNA was reverse transcribed, and the resulting cDNA served as sequencing template. Sequenced by immunoSEQ multiplex PCR; TCRdb stores in-frame clones only, minus some. The sample records about 91,000 clones, around two fifths being singletons. CDR1 SQVTM and CDR2 ANQGSEA come from the germline V gene. This CDR3 has 13 residues. V shed 4 bases and J shed 1 base, with 10 bases lying between them. The source material was CD4+ T cells sorted from blood. The chain employs TRBV29-1 and TRBJ1-1; unclear D gene. This clonotype was sampled from a human donor with alopecia areata. CDR3 in amino acids: CSVVTQPNTEAFF. DNA of the CDR3: TGCAGCGTTGTTACTCAGCCGAACACTGAAGCTTTCTTT.